Listed below are T cell receptor beta chains from one sample, sequenced in a study of OX40 agonist ivuxolimab in advanced cancers. Method: immunoSEQ multiplex PCR; TCRdb's copy keeps in-frame clones and lacks some. In the table there are about 120,000 clones, around 91% of which are singletons. The input for sequencing was CD4+ or CD8+ T cells sorted from blood, taken in a trial of the OX40 agonist ivuxolimab. All receptors come from an adult with an advanced solid tumor such as melanoma, head and neck, liver or kidney cancer. Both conserved end residues are part of each CDR3. The D gene is left open where the match is weak.

>TRBV27|TRBJ2-1|.
CASPELDRPYNEQFF
TGTGCCAGCCCGGAACTAGACAGGCCCTACAATGAGCAGTTCTTC
>TRBV6-5|TRBJ2-7|TRBD1
CASSRRGQGAYEQYF
TGTGCCAGCAGCCGACGTGGACAGGGCGCCTACGAGCAGTACTTC
>TRBV18|TRBJ2-2|TRBD2
CASSPQASGNTGELFF
TGTGCCAGCTCACCACAGGCTAGCGGGAACACCGGGGAGCTGTTTTTT
>TRBV6-5|TRBJ2-7|TRBD1
CASRTGFYEQYF
TGTGCCAGCAGGACAGGGTTCTACGAGCAGTACTTC
>TRBV6-5|TRBJ2-3|TRBD2
CASRDTSGGLYF
TGTGCCAGCAGGGATACTAGCGGGGGGCTGTATTTT
>TRBV6-4|TRBJ2-7|.
CARTRQGDYEQYF
TGTGCCAGGACTCGGCAGGGCGACTACGAGCAGTACTTC
>TRBV9|TRBJ2-3|.
CASSVEGTATDTQYF
TGTGCCAGCAGCGTAGAAGGCACAGCCACAGATACGCAGTATTTT
>TRBV6-5|TRBJ2-1|.
CASSYSTGYNGQFF
TGTGCCAGCAGTTACTCGACCGGGTACAATGGGCAGTTCTTC
>TRBV5-1|TRBJ2-3|.
CASSSPSTDTQYF
TGCGCCAGCAGCTCACCTAGCACAGATACGCAGTATTTT
>TRBV29-1|TRBJ2-3|.
CSAAPAGATDTQYF
TGCAGCGCTGCCCCGGCAGGGGCCACAGATACGCAGTATTTT